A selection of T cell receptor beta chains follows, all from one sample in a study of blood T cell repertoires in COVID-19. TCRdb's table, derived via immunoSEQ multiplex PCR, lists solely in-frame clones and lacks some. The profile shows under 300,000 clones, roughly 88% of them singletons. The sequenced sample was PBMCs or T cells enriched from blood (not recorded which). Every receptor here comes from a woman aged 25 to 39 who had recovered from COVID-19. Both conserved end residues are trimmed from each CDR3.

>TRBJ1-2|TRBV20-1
SASRTGSYGYT
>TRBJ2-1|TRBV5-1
ASSFSGTSSYNEQF
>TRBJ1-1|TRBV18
ASSQTGGFTEAF
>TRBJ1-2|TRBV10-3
AISITGQGHGYT
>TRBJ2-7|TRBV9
ASSVASGGSYEQY
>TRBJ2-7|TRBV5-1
ASSLVAGGSYEQY
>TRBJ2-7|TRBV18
ASSNRGKGGEQY
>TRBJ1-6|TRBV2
ASSGEAGSSYNSPLH
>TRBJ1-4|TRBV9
ASSGGGNEKLF
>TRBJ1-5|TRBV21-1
ASSFRSRTGGDQPQH
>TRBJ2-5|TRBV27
ASSLSTGGETQY
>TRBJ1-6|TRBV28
ASRVDRTNSPLH